This TCR beta chain derives from a study of cytomegalovirus exposure and HLA in healthy donors. Overall study results and limits: Cytomegalovirus association was assigned to about 180 TCR beta chains.

A multiplex PCR was run with 60 Vbeta primers and 13 Jbeta primers. TCRdb keeps only in-frame clones here, not all; method: immunoSEQ multiplex PCR. The sample carries 90,000 to 150,000 clones, over 70% recorded once. This CDR3 comprises 14 residues. Germline-derived CDR1 and CDR2 are ENHRY and SYGVKD. The J segment lost 5 bases and the V segment lost 3 bases, leaving 1 base of the junction unmatched. Turning to this clone: Its antigen is not known.

This chain connects TRBV10-3 to TRBJ1-5; the match to TRBD1 covers 10 bases. Sequencing was carried out using PBMCs. This clonotype was obtained from a woman in her 50s in good health and CMV-seropositive. CDR3: CAISEGTGDQPQHF. The DNA of the CDR3 is TGTGCCATCAGTGAAGGGACAGGGGATCAGCCCCAGCATTTT.